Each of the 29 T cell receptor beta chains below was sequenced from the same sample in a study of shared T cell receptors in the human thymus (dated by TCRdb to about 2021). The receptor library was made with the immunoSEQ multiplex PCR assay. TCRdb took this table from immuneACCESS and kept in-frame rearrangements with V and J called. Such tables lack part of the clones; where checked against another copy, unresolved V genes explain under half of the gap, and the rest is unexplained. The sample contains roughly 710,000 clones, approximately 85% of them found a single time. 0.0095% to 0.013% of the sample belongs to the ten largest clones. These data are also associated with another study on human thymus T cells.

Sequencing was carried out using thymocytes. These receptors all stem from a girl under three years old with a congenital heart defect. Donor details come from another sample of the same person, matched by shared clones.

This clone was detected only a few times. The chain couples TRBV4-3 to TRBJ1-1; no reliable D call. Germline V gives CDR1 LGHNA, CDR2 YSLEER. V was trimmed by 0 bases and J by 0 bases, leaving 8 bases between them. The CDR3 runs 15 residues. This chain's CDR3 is CASSQDCQMNTEAFF. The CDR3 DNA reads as TGCGCCAGCAGCCAAGATTGCCAGATGAACACTGAAGCTTTCTTT.

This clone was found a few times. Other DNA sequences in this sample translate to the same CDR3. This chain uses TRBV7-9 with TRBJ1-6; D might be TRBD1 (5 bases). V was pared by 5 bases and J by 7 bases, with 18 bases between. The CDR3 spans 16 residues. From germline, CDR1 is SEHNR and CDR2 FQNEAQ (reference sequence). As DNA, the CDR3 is TGTGCCAGCAGCCAACGAGGGGCAGGACTAAATTCACCCCTCCACTTT. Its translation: CASSQRGAGLNSPLHF.

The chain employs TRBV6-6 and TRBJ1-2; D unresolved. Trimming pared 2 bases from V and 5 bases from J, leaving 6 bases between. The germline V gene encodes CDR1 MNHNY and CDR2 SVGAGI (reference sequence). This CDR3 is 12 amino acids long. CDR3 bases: TGTGCCAGCAGTTACCTAGTATATGGCTACACCTTC. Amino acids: CASSYLVYGYTF.

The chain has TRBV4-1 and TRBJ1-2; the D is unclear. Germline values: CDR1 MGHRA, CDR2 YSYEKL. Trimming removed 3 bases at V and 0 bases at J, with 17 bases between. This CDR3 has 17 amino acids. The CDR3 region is CASSQPSGGHSNYGYTF. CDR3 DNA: TGCGCCAGCAGCCAGCCCAGTGGAGGGCACTCTAACTATGGCTACACCTTC.

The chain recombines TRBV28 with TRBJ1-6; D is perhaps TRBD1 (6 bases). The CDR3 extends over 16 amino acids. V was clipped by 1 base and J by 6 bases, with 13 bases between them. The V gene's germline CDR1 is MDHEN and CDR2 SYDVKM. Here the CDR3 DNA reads TGTGCCAGCAGTTTATTCCCCGGACAGCTTAATTCACCCCTCCACTTT. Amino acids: CASSLFPGQLNSPLHF.

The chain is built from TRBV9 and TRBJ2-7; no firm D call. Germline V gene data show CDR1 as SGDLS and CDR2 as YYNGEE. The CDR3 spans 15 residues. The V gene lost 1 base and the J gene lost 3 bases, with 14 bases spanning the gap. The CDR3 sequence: CASSVMASTDYEQYF. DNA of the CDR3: TGTGCCAGCAGCGTAATGGCATCCACAGACTACGAGCAGTACTTC. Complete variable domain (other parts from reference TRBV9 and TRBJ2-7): DSGVTQTPKHLITATGQRVTLRCSPRSGDLSVYWYQQSLDQGLQFLIQYYNGEERAKGNILERFSAQQFPDLHSELNLSSLELGDSALYFCASSVMASTDYEQYFGPGTRLTVT.

The CDR3 DNA sequence: TGTGCCAGCAGCCCCCGACAGGGGGGCTATAATTCACCCCTCCACTTT. Amino acid sequence: CASSPRQGGYNSPLHF. The chain combines TRBV4-2 with TRBJ1-6; TRBD1 aligns across 9 bases. Germline CDR1 and CDR2: LGHNA and YNFKEQ. This CDR3 contains 16 residues. Unmatched junction bases numbered 4, after V lost 4 bases and J lost 3 bases.

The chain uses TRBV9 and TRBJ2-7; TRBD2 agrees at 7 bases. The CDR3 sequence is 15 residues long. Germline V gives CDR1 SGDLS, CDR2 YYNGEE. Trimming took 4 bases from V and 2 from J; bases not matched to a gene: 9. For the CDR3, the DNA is TGTGCCAGCAGCCCGAGTCCTGGGGGGGCCTACGAGCAGTACTTC. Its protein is CASSPSPGGAYEQYF.

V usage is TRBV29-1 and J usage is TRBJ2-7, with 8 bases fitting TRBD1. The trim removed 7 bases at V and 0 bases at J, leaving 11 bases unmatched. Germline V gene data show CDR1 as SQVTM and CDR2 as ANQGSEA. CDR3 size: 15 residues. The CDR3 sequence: CSAGGQDSSSYEQYF. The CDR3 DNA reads TGCAGCGCCGGGGGACAGGACTCAAGCTCCTACGAGCAGTACTTC.

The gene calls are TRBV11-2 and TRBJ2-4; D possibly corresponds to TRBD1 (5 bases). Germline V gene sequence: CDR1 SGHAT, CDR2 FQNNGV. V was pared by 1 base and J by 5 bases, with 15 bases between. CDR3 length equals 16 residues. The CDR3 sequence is CASSLGPAPQENIQYF. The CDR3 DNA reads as TGTGCCAGCAGCTTAGGGCCGGCCCCACAGGAAAACATTCAGTACTTC.

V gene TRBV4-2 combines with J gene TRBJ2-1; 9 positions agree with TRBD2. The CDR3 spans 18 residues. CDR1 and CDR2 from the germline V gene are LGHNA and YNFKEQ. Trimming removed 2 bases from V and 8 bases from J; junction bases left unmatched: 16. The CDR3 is CASSQKRGLAGSRDEQFF. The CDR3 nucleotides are TGTGCCAGCAGCCAAAAAAGGGGACTAGCAGGTAGCCGGGATGAGCAGTTCTTC.

The CDR3 bases are TGTGCCAGCAATACATACAGGGTGCCCTACGAGCAGTACTTC. Translation: CASNTYRVPYEQYF. V and J are TRBV28 and TRBJ2-7, with D perhaps matching TRBD1 (6 bases). V was trimmed by 7 bases and J by 2 bases, leaving 15 bases between them. CDR3 length equals 14 residues. Germline-derived CDR1 and CDR2 are MDHEN and SYDVKM. Using reference TRBV28 and TRBJ2-7 for the parts outside the CDR3, the full variable domain is DVKVTQSSRYLVKRTGEKVFLECVQDMDHENMFWYRQDPGLGLRLIYFSYDVKMKEKGDIPEGYSVSREKKERFSLILESASTNQTSMYLCASNTYRVPYEQYFGPGTRLTVT.

The CDR3 loop is CASSLGLAGITDTQYF. CDR3 DNA sequence: TGTGCCAGCAGTTTGGGACTAGCGGGGATCACAGATACGCAGTATTTT. The V call is TRBV28, the J call TRBJ2-3, with TRBD2 matching 13 bases. Germline V CDR1 and CDR2: MDHEN, SYDVKM. The CDR3 is 16 residues long. V lost 3 bases, J lost 2 bases, and 2 bases stayed unmatched.

The CDR3 sequence is CSALRIGEVTHTGELFF. The CDR3 DNA reads TGCAGCGCGCTGCGGATCGGGGAGGTGACACACACCGGGGAGCTGTTTTTT. V is TRBV29-1 and J is TRBJ2-2; the D gene is possibly TRBD2 (6 bases). The V end lost 7 bases, the J end lost 3 bases, and 24 bases lay between the germline ends. This CDR3 is built from 17 residues. CDR1 is SQVTM and CDR2 is ANQGSEA in the germline V gene.

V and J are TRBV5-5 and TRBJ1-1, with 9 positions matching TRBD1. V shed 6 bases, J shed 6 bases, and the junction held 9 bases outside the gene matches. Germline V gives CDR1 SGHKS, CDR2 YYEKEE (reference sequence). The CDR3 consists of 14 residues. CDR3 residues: CASTLGGTGPEAFF. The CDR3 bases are TGTGCCAGCACCCTGGGAGGGACAGGGCCTGAAGCTTTCTTT.

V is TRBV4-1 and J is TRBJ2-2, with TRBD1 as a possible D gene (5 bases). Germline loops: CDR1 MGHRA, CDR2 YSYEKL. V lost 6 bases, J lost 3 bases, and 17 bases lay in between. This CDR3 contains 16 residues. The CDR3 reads CASSNQGQVDTGELFF. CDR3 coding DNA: TGCGCCAGCAGTAACCAGGGCCAGGTTGACACCGGGGAGCTGTTTTTT.

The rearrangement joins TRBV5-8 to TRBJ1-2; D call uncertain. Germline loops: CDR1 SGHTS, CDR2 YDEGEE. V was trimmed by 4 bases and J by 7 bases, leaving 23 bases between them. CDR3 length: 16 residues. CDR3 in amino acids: CASSRRAQLPMTGYTF. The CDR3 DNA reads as TGTGCCAGCAGCCGGAGGGCACAACTTCCTATGACTGGCTACACCTTC.

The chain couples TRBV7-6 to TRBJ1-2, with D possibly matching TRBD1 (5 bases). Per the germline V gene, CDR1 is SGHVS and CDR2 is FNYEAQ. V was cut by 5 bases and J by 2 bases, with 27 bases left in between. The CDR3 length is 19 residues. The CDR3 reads CASSTPKTGLGGENYGYTF. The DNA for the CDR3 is TGTGCCAGCAGCACACCTAAGACTGGACTGGGGGGGGAAAACTATGGCTACACCTTC.

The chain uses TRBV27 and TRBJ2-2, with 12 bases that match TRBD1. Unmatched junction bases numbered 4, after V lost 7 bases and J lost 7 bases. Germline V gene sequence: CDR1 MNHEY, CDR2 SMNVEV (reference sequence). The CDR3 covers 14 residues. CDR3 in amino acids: CASTRDRGHGELFF. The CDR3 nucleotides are TGTGCCAGCACCCGGGACAGGGGGCACGGGGAGCTGTTTTTT.

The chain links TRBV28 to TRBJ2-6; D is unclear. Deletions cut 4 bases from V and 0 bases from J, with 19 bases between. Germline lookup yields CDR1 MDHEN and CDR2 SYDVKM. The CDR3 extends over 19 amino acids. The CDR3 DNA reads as TGTGCCAGCAGTTCATATTTGGCATCCCTCCACTCTGGGGCCAACGTCCTGACTTTC. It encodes CASSSYLASLHSGANVLTF.

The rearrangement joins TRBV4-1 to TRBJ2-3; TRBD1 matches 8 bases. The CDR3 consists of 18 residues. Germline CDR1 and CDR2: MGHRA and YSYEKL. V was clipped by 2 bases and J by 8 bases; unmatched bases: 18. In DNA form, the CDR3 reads TGCGCCAGCAGCCAACCTGGAAGACACGTTCAGGGGGCGGGTACGCAGTATTTT. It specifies CASSQPGRHVQGAGTQYF.

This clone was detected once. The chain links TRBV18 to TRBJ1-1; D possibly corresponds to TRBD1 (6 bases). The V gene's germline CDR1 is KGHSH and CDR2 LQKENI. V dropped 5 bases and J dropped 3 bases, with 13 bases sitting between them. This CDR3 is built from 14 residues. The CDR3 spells CASSDHQGHTEAFF. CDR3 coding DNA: TGTGCCAGCTCAGACCACCAGGGGCACACTGAAGCTTTCTTT.

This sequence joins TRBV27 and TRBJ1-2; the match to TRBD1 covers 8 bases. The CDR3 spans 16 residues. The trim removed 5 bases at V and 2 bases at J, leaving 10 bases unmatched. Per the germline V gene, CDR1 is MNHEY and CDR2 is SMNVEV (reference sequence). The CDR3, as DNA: TGTGCCAGCAGTCCACGGACAGGGTGGTTGAACTATGGCTACACCTTC. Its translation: CASSPRTGWLNYGYTF.

The CDR3 here is CASSQDGRFQETQYF. The CDR3 nucleotides read TGCGCCAGCAGCCAAGACGGCAGGTTCCAAGAGACCCAGTACTTC. The chain carries TRBV4-1 and TRBJ2-5; the D is unclear. V was clipped by 0 bases and J by 1 base, with 9 bases between them. CDR3 length: 15 amino acids. The V gene's germline CDR1 is MGHRA and CDR2 YSYEKL.

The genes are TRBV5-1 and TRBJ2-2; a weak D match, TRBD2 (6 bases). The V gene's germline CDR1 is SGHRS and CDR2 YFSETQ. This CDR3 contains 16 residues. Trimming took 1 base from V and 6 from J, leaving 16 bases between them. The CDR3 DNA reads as TGCGCCAGCAGCTTGTTCCCCGGGGGAAATGCCGGGGAGCTGTTTTTT. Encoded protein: CASSLFPGGNAGELFF.

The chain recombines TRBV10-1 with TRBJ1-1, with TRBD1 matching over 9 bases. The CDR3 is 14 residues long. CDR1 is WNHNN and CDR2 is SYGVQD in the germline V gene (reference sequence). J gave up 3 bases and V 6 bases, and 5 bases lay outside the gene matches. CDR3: CASSEGQGDTEAFF. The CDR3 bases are TGCGCCAGCAGCGAGGGACAGGGTGACACTGAAGCTTTCTTT.

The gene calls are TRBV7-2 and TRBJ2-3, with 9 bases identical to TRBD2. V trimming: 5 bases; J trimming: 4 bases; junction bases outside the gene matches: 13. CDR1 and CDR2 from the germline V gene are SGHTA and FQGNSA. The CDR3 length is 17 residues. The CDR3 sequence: CASSPRCAGGLPDTQYF. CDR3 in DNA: TGTGCCAGCAGCCCCCGTTGCGCGGGGGGGCTGCCAGATACGCAGTATTTT.

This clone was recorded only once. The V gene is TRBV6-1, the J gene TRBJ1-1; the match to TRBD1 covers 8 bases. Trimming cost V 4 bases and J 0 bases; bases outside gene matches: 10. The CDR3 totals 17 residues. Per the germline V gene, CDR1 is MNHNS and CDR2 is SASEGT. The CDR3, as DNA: TGTGCCAGCAGTGGACAGGGGATAAGTAGGGTGAACACTGAAGCTTTCTTT. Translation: CASSGQGISRVNTEAFF.

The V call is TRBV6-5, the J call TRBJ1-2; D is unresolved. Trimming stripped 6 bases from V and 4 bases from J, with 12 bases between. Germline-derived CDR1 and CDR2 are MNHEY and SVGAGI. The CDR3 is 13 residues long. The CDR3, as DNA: TGTGCCAGCAGAATCGGGGATCTCTATGGCTACACCTTC. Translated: CASRIGDLYGYTF.